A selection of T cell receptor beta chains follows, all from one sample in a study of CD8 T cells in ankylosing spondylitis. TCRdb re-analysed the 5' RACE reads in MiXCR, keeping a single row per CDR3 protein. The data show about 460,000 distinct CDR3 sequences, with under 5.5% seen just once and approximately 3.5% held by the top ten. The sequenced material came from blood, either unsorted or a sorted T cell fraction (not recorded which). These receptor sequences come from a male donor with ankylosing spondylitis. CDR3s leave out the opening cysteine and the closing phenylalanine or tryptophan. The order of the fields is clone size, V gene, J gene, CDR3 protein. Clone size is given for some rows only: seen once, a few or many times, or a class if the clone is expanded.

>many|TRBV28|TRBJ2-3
ASSTPLSGGLTDTQY
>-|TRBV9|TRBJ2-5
ASSPDGGRIREY
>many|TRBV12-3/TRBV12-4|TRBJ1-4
ASSSSGTAHEKLF
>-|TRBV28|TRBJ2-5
ASSFVLGRAKNQETQY
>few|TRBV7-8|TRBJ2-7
ASSPGTGLRGEQY
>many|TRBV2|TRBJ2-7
ASRGIAGESTYEQY
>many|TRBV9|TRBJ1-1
ASTSGMNSVAF
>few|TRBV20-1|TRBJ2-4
SAPREGGNIQY
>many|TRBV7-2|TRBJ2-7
ASSLVSGGFEQY
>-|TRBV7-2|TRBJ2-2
ASSSRDPGELF
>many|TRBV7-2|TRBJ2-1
ASSLAGLAGNEQF
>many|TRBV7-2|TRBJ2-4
ASSPGQALNIQY
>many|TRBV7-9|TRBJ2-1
ASSYPLAAVHNEQF
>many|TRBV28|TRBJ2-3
ASSLSGGAHTQY
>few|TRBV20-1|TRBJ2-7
SAWGTSGKQVGYEQY
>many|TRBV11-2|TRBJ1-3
ASSSAFSGGLSGNTIY
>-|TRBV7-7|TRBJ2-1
ASSLGGWGSDNEQF
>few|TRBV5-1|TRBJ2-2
ASSPTSLNTGELF
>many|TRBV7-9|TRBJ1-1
ASSPGGDPRTEAF
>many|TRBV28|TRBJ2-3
ASSLDSGRIDTQY
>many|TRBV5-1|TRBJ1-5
ASSSEGSGQPQH
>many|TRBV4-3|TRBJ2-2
ASSQWRGGAETGELF
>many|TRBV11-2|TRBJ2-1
ASSLGPGTSGGLNNEQF
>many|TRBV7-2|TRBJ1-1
ASIRGGGLGTEAF
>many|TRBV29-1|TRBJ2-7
SVVPGTGEYEQY
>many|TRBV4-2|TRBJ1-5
ASSPQGISNQPQH
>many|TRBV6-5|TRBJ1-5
ASSYGPPPNQPQH
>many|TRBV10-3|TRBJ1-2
AISAGAYGYT